The text below deals with one T cell receptor (beta chain). The ends lost 4 bases at V and 8 bases at J; junction bases unmatched: 8. Germline V CDR1 and CDR2: SGHAT, FQNNGV. This CDR3 comprises 14 residues. This sample was taken from a study of shared clonotypes between healthy human individuals. Sequencing was performed with immunoSEQ multiplex PCR; in TCRdb, only in-frame clones are kept and a portion is missing. The sample carries about 1.5 million clones, roughly 98% recorded once. V gene TRBV11-2 combines with J gene TRBJ1-3, with 7 bases matching TRBD1. This receptor was obtained from a man aged 30 to 39 in good health. Sequenced material: naive CD4+ T cells sorted from blood. Indicated subset: CD45RA+ positively selected. CDR3 region: CASSYKDREDTIYF. The DNA for the CDR3 is TGTGCCAGCAGCTACAAAGACAGGGAGGACACCATATATTTT.